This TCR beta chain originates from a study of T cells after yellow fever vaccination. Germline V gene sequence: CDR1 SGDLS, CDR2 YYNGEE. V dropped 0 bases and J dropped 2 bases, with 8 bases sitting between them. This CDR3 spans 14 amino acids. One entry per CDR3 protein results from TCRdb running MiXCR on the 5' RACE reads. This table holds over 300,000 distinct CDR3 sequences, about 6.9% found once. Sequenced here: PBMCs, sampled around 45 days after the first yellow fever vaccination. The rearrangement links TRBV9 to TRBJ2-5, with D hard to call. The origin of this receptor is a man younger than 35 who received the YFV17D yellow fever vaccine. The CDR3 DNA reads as TGTGCCAGCAGCGTAGATCAGGTGCAAGAGACCCAGTACTTC. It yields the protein CASSVDQVQETQYF.